The 24 T cell receptor beta chains given below trace back to one sample, sequenced in a study of T cells expressing NK-cell markers. TCRdb re-called the 5' RACE reads; one entry per CDR3 protein, DNA not given. The repertoire table contains a few hundred thousand distinct CDR3 sequences. Input material: blood T cells: a sorted CD56 or NKG2C T cell subset, CD4+ or CD8+ T cells, or bulk PBMC T cells (not recorded which). Every receptor here comes from a man aged 18-70 years in good health.

V gene TRBV11-2 combines with J gene TRBJ1-5; as DNA is missing, the TRBD1 call by TCRdb cannot be tested. Germline V gene lookup returns CDR1 SGHAT and CDR2 FQNNGV. The CDR3 loop spans 15 amino acids. The CDR3 protein is CASSLQQGAGQPQHF.

This rearrangement joins TRBV5-1 to TRBJ1-5. This CDR3 is built from 14 residues. Germline assignment: CDR1 SGHRS and CDR2 YFSETQ. CDR3: CASSLGEGDQPQHF.

V and J are TRBV28 and TRBJ2-1; TCRdb indicates TRBD1, and absent DNA this call remains unverified. Germline lookup yields CDR1 MDHEN and CDR2 SYDVKM. The CDR3 length is 14 residues. The CDR3 loop reads CASSFPGADNEQFF.

The chain joins TRBV20-1 to TRBJ1-5; the TRBD1 assignment by TCRdb is unverifiable without DNA. The germline gives CDR1 DFQATT, CDR2 SNEGSKA (reference sequence). There are 13 residues in the CDR3. The chain's CDR3 is CSALRTAKEPQHF.

This sequence joins TRBV28 and TRBJ1-1. There are 16 residues in the CDR3. Germline V gene sequence: CDR1 MDHEN, CDR2 SYDVKM. CDR3 region: CASSLRGTARNTEAFF.

The chain has TRBV18 and TRBJ1-2; TCRdb selects TRBD1, and the lack of DNA leaves this call unchecked. The CDR3 covers 13 residues. Per the germline V gene, CDR1 is KGHSH and CDR2 is LQKENI. CDR3 region: CASSITGTYGYTF.

The J gene is TRBJ2-7, the V gene TRBV14. This CDR3 contains 13 residues. Germline V gene lookup returns CDR1 SGHDN and CDR2 FVKESK. CDR3 sequence reads: CASSQVRSYEQYF.

The chain uses TRBV3-1 and TRBJ1-6; the D call from TCRdb, TRBD1, cannot be confirmed without DNA. CDR3 length: 15 residues. Germline lookup yields CDR1 LGHDT and CDR2 YNNKEL (reference sequence). This CDR3 reads CASSRSSWGGSPLHF.

The chain combines TRBV4-2 with TRBJ2-6; there is no DNA to check the TCRdb D call of TRBD1. Per germline, CDR1 LGHNA and CDR2 YNFKEQ. The CDR3 loop spans 17 amino acids. The CDR3 protein is CASSLRSGAAGANVLTF.

The chain has TRBV3-1 and TRBJ1-2. CDR3 length: 15 amino acids. Looked up from germline, CDR1 is LGHDT and CDR2 is YNNKEL (reference sequence). The CDR3: CASSQAFQLGRGYTF.

The chain's CDR3 is CAWSVTGMNTEAFF. The chain employs TRBV30 and TRBJ1-1; the TCRdb D gene call, TRBD1, has no DNA to confirm it. The germline V gene encodes CDR1 GTSNPN and CDR2 SVGIG (reference sequence). This CDR3 comprises 14 residues.

The V and J genes are TRBV7-3 and TRBJ2-1. The CDR3 extends over 14 amino acids. The germline CDR1 and CDR2 sequences are SGHTA and FQGTGA. CDR3 residues: CASSLDPTGNEQFF.

CDR3 amino acids: CATSRVGQGLTEAFF. This rearrangement joins TRBV15 to TRBJ1-1; TCRdb's assignment of TRBD1 cannot be checked, as there is no DNA. The CDR3 loop spans 15 amino acids. Germline-derived CDR1 and CDR2 are LNHNV and YYDKDF (reference sequence).

The chain is built from TRBV12-3 or TRBV12-4 and TRBJ2-3. The CDR3 has 14 amino acids. This CDR3 is CASSLTTSTDTQYF.

The chain recombines TRBV6-5 with TRBJ2-1. Germline CDR1 is MNHEY and CDR2 is SVGAGI. CDR3 size: 12 residues. CDR3 protein: CASSRYRSEQFF.

The chain joins TRBV6-1 to TRBJ2-1; TCRdb outputs TRBD1, but without DNA this stays unchecked. Germline V CDR1 and CDR2: MNHNS, SASEGT. This CDR3 is 15 amino acids long. The CDR3 is CASSEDQGPAFGQFF.

The chain has TRBV7-2 and TRBJ2-7; TCRdb names TRBD2, which stays unverified in the absence of DNA. From germline, CDR1 is SGHTA and CDR2 FQGNSA. This CDR3 comprises 15 residues. The CDR3 sequence is CASSLGTSRYYEQYF.

J is TRBJ2-3 and V is TRBV2; checking the TCRdb D call of TRBD2 is not possible without DNA. Germline V gene lookup returns CDR1 SNHLY and CDR2 FYNNEI. The CDR3 has 14 residues. The CDR3 loop is CAGGLDSHTDTQYF.

The chain is built from TRBV5-4 and TRBJ2-1; checking the TCRdb D call of TRBD2 is not possible without DNA. CDR3 length equals 13 residues. CDR1 and CDR2 from the germline V gene are SGHNT and YYREEE (reference sequence). CDR3 in amino acids: CASSLLDPNEQFF.

The rearrangement joins TRBV5-1 to TRBJ2-7; as DNA is missing, the TRBD1 call by TCRdb cannot be tested. There are 16 residues in the CDR3. In germline, CDR1 is SGHRS, CDR2 YFSETQ. The CDR3 sequence is CASSLGSTGGHYEQYF.

V is TRBV5-1 and J is TRBJ1-1. The length of the CDR3 is 14 residues. The germline V gene encodes CDR1 SGHRS and CDR2 YFSETQ. This chain's CDR3 is CASSPTPTNTEAFF.

This chain joins TRBV7-2 and TRBJ2-1; as DNA is missing, the TRBD1 call by TCRdb cannot be tested. Germline V gene sequence: CDR1 SGHTA, CDR2 FQGNSA. This CDR3 is built from 15 residues. CDR3: CASSLAGGLHNEQFF.

V usage is TRBV7-9 and J usage is TRBJ2-1; the TCRdb D gene call, TRBD2, has no DNA to confirm it. Germline values: CDR1 SEHNR, CDR2 FQNEAQ (reference sequence). This CDR3 comprises 15 residues. The CDR3 loop reads CASREDRLSYNEQFF.

V usage is TRBV27 and J usage is TRBJ2-7; without DNA, the TCRdb call of TRBD1 cannot be checked. In germline, CDR1 is MNHEY, CDR2 SMNVEV (reference sequence). The CDR3 sequence is 19 residues long. CDR3 amino acids: CASSLLVPGSGDNDYEQYF.